The T cell receptor beta chain described here comes from a study of blood T cell repertoires in COVID-19. In the study overall: The United States, Italy and Spain were the sources of the acute and convalescent COVID-19 samples. PBMCs, B-cell-depleted T cells, or T cells provided the cDNA or gDNA that made up the material.

The method was immunoSEQ multiplex PCR; TCRdb's version includes in-frame clones alone and lacks a portion of them. The table includes approximately 77,000 clones, 85% to 90% detected once. Germline V gives CDR1 SGHNT, CDR2 YYREEE (reference sequence). V lost 6 bases to trimming and J lost 3 bases, with 14 bases between them. The CDR3 has 14 amino acids. Sequencing was performed on peripheral blood. The receptor comes from a man aged 45-65 years with active COVID-19. The chain recombines TRBV5-4 with TRBJ2-3; a possible D gene is TRBD2 (5 bases). The CDR3 loop reads CASTSVGVTDTQYF. The CDR3 DNA is TGTGCCAGCACCTCCGTCGGGGTTACAGATACGCAGTATTTT.